This TCR beta chain was documented in a study of blood T cells in healthy people across ages. The V gene lost 3 bases and the J gene lost 10 bases, with 13 bases spanning the gap. Germline V gives CDR1 SQVTM, CDR2 ANQGSEA. This CDR3 contains 12 residues. Combining a sample-barcoded 5' primer with a J-beta primer mix, a second PCR ran for roughly 7 to 11 cycles. One entry per CDR3 protein, called by TCRdb with MiXCR from the 5' RACE reads. The sample holds some 1.4 million distinct CDR3 sequences; roughly 40% are singletons and the top ten take 6.5% to 10%. The V call is TRBV29-1, the J call TRBJ2-1; D is unresolved. The material sequenced was blood. The TCR was taken from a woman aged 18 to 35 in good health. DNA of the CDR3: TGCAGCGTTGATTTCGACCTGAGGGAGCAGTTCTTC. Translated, it gives CSVDFDLREQFF.